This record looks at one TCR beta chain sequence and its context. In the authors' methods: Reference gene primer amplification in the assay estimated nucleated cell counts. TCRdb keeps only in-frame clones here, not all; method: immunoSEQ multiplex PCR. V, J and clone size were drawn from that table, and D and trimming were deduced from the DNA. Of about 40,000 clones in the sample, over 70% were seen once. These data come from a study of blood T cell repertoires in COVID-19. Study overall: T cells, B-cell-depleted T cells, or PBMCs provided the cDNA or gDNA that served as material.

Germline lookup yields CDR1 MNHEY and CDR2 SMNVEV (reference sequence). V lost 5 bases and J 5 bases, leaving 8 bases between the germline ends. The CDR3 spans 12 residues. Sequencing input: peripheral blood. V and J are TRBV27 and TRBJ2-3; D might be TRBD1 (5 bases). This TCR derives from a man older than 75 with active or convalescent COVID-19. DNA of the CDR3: TGTGCCAGCAGTCCGCAGGGAGATACGCAGTATTTT. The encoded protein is CASSPQGDTQYF.